This TCR beta chain comes out of a study of T-cell memory formation after mild COVID-19. Overall study findings and caveats: A second wave of clones peaked on day 37, and their SARS-CoV-2 specificity went unconfirmed. Contracting clones from day 15 to 85 had balanced CD4/CD8; later expanders favoured CD4+. Some clones that responded were present in memory (sampled pre-infection), which suggests cross-reactive memory joined.

TCRdb independently ran MiXCR on the 5' RACE reads; one entry per CDR3 protein. The data show approximately 100,000 distinct CDR3 sequences, 15% to 20% seen once. This clonotype occurred a few times. The target antigen is unknown. The V and J ends lost 8 bases and 7 bases respectively, with 6 bases between them. There are 10 residues in the CDR3. Germline V lookup: CDR1 MNHEY, CDR2 SMNVEV (reference sequence). The sequence derives from an adult woman who had mild COVID-19 (a few samples of this study predate the infection). Cell type and time point are not known. The V call is TRBV27, the J call TRBJ2-1, with a weak D call TRBD2 (5 bases). Source material: PBMCs or a T cell subset sorted from them (not recorded which). CDR3: CASGLNEQFF. The CDR3 DNA reads TGTGCCAGCGGACTTAATGAGCAGTTCTTC.